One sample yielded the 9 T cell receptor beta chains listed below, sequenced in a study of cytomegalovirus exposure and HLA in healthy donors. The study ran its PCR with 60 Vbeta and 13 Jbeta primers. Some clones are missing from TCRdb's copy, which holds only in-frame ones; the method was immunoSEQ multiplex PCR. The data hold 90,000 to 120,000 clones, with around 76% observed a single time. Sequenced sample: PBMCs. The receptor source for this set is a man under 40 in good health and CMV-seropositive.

The CDR3 nucleotides are TGTGCCAGCAGCTTAGTGGGGGGAACGGGTAATGAGCAGTTCTTC. As protein: CASSLVGGTGNEQFF. The chain carries TRBV7-9 and TRBJ2-1; D perhaps matches TRBD2 (6 bases). CDR1 is SEHNR, CDR2 FQNEAQ, per germline (reference sequence). The V gene lost 1 base and the J gene lost 7 bases, with 14 bases spanning the gap. The CDR3 covers 15 residues.

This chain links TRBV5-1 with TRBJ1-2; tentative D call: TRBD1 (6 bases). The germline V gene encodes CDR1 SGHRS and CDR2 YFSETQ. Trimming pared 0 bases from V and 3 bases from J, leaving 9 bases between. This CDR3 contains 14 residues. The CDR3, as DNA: TGCGCCAGCAGCTTGGCGGCAGGGGACTATGGCTACACCTTC. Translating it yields CASSLAAGDYGYTF.

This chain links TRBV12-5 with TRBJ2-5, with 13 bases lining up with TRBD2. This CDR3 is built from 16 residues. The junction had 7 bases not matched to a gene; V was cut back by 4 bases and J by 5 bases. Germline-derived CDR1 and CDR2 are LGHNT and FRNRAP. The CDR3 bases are TGTGCTAGTGGTTCCTCAGGACTAGCGGGGGCGGAGACCCAGTACTTC. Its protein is CASGSSGLAGAETQYF. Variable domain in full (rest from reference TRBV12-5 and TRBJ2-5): DARVTQTPRHKVTEMGQEVTMRCQPILGHNTVFWYRQTMMQGLELLAYFRNRAPLDDSGMPKDRFSAEMPDATLATLKIQPSEPRDSAVYFCASGSSGLAGAETQYFGPGTRLLVL.

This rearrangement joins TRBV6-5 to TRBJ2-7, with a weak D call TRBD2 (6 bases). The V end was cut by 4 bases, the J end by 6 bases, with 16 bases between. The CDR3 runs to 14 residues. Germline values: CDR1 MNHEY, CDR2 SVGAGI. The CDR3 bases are TGTGCCAGCAGTTTCCGGGAGCCCTACGGCGAGCAGTACTTC. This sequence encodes CASSFREPYGEQYF.

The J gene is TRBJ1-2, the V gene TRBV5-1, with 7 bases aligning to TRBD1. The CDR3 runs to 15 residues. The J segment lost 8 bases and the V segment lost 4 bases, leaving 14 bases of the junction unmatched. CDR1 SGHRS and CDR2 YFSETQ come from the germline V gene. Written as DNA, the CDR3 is TGCGCCAGCAGCGAGGACGCCAGGGGGATCGGGGGCTACACCTTC. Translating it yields CASSEDARGIGGYTF. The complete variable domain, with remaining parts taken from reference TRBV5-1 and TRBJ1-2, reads KAGVTQTPRYLIKTRGQQVTLSCSPISGHRSVSWYQQTPGQGLQFLFEYFSETQRNKGNFPGRFSGRQFSNSRSEMNVSTLELGDSALYLCASSEDARGIGGYTFGSGTRLTVV.

The CDR3 reads CASSFGQGSNYGYTF. DNA of the CDR3: TGTGCCAGCAGCTTTGGACAGGGATCTAACTATGGCTACACCTTC. The chain employs TRBV7-9 and TRBJ1-2; 8 nucleotides line up with TRBD1. The J segment lost 0 bases and the V segment lost 3 bases, leaving 3 bases of the junction unmatched. The CDR3 has 15 amino acids. In germline, CDR1 is SEHNR, CDR2 FQNEAQ (reference sequence). The variable domain in full, with the rest retrieved from reference TRBV7-9 and TRBJ1-2, is DTGVSQNPRHKITKRGQNVTFRCDPISEHNRLYWYRQTLGQGPEFLTYFQNEAQLEKSRLLSDRFSAERPKGSFSTLEIQRTEQGDSAMYLCASSFGQGSNYGYTFGSGTRLTVV.

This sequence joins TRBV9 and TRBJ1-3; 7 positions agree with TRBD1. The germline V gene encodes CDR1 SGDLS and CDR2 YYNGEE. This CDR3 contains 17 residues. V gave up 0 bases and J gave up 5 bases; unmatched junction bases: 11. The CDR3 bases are TGTGCCAGCAGCGTAGAGGGGGGTAGGGGGCAAAGAAACACCATATATTTT. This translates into CASSVEGGRGQRNTIYF.

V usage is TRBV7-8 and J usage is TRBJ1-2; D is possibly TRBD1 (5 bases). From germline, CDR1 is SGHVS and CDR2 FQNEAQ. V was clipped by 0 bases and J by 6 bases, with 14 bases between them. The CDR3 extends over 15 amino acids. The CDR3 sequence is CASSLANGAGHGYTF. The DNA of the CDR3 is TGTGCCAGCAGCTTAGCGAATGGCGCAGGGCATGGCTACACCTTC.

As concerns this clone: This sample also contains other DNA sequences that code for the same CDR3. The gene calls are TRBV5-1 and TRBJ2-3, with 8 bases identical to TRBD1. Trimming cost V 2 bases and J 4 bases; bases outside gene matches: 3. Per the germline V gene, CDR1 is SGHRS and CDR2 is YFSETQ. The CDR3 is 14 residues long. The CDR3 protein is CASSFGQGSDTQYF. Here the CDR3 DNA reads TGCGCCAGCAGCTTTGGACAGGGTTCAGATACGCAGTATTTT.